The rows below give T cell receptor beta chains drawn from one sample of a study of blood T cell repertoires in COVID-19. Sequencing used immunoSEQ multiplex PCR; TCRdb keeps in-frame clones, though not all of them. The sample records 180,000 or so clones, roughly 80% being singletons. Sequencing was carried out using peripheral blood. The receptors were sampled from a woman between 70 and 85 years old with COVID-19, enrolled during active disease. CDR3s include the opening cysteine and the closing phenylalanine or tryptophan. A D gene is named only where the DNA matches it firmly. Some rows have no size entry. The others give once, few or many, or a class for an expanded clone.

d_gene: -
abundance: -
v_gene: TRBV5-1
j_gene: TRBJ2-5
CDR3aa: CASSQQTGIQETQYF
CDR3nt: TGCGCCAGCAGCCAACAAACAGGAATCCAAGAGACCCAGTACTTC

d_gene: TRBD1
abundance: once
v_gene: TRBV9
j_gene: TRBJ1-2
CDR3aa: CASSVGQGYGYTF
CDR3nt: TGTGCCAGCAGCGTAGGACAGGGATATGGCTACACCTTC

d_gene: -
abundance: -
v_gene: TRBV11-2
j_gene: TRBJ2-1
CDR3aa: CASSLQGGYNEQFF
CDR3nt: TGTGCCAGCAGCTTACAGGGCGGTTACAATGAGCAGTTCTTC

d_gene: -
abundance: -
v_gene: TRBV5-1
j_gene: TRBJ1-1
CDR3aa: CASSIGRTEAFF
CDR3nt: TGCGCCAGCAGCATTGGGAGGACTGAAGCTTTCTTT

d_gene: TRBD2
abundance: -
v_gene: TRBV7-8
j_gene: TRBJ2-2
CDR3aa: CASSLVGGPFGELFF
CDR3nt: TGTGCCAGCAGCTTAGTGGGAGGGCCTTTCGGGGAGCTGTTTTTT

d_gene: -
abundance: -
v_gene: TRBV6-6
j_gene: TRBJ1-3
CDR3aa: CASSYATGSGNTIYF
CDR3nt: TGTGCCAGCAGTTACGCGACGGGCTCTGGAAACACCATATATTTT

d_gene: TRBD1
abundance: once
v_gene: TRBV9
j_gene: TRBJ2-2
CDR3aa: CASSAPGQDYTGELFF
CDR3nt: TGTGCCAGCAGCGCCCCCGGACAGGACTACACCGGGGAGCTGTTTTTT

d_gene: -
abundance: few
v_gene: TRBV10-3
j_gene: TRBJ1-5
CDR3aa: CATQQAGQPQHF
CDR3nt: TGTGCCACCCAGCAAGCAGGCCAGCCCCAGCATTTT

d_gene: TRBD2
abundance: few
v_gene: TRBV6-2/TRBV6-3
j_gene: TRBJ2-1
CDR3aa: CASSRLAGTYNEQFF
CDR3nt: TGTGCCAGCAGCCGACTAGCGGGAACTTACAATGAGCAGTTCTTC

d_gene: TRBD2
abundance: -
v_gene: TRBV6-5
j_gene: TRBJ2-5
CDR3aa: CACGLAGAGTQYF
CDR3nt: TGTGCCTGCGGACTAGCGGGGGCTGGGACCCAGTACTTC

d_gene: -
abundance: -
v_gene: TRBV19
j_gene: TRBJ1-3
CDR3aa: CASSPGRVKGNTIYF
CDR3nt: TGTGCCAGCTCTCCTGGGAGGGTCAAAGGAAACACCATATATTTT

d_gene: -
abundance: -
v_gene: TRBV6-5
j_gene: TRBJ1-2
CDR3aa: CASSYGEGHYGYTF
CDR3nt: TGTGCCAGCAGTTACGGAGAGGGCCACTATGGCTACACCTTC

d_gene: TRBD1
abundance: -
v_gene: TRBV30
j_gene: TRBJ2-5
CDR3aa: CAWTLQGARETQYF
CDR3nt: TGTGCCTGGACGCTACAGGGGGCTAGGGAGACCCAGTACTTC

d_gene: TRBD2
abundance: -
v_gene: TRBV7-3
j_gene: TRBJ2-1
CDR3aa: CASSSRLAGWGEQFF
CDR3nt: TGTGCCAGCAGCTCGCGACTAGCGGGGTGGGGCGAGCAGTTCTTC

d_gene: -
abundance: few
v_gene: TRBV18
j_gene: TRBJ1-3
CDR3aa: CASSPSQATGNTIYF
CDR3nt: TGTGCCAGCTCACCAAGCCAGGCAACTGGAAACACCATATATTTT

d_gene: -
abundance: -
v_gene: TRBV4-2
j_gene: TRBJ1-1
CDR3aa: CASSQGGGSYTEAFF
CDR3nt: TGTGCCAGCAGCCAAGGCGGGGGGTCATATACTGAAGCTTTCTTT

d_gene: -
abundance: -
v_gene: TRBV12-3/TRBV12-4
j_gene: TRBJ1-1
CDR3aa: CATNKFAHDEAFF
CDR3nt: TGTGCCACCAACAAATTTGCACATGATGAAGCTTTCTTT

d_gene: TRBD1
abundance: once
v_gene: TRBV12-5
j_gene: TRBJ1-1
CDR3aa: CASGFEGGQGFF
CDR3nt: TGTGCTAGTGGTTTCGAAGGGGGCCAGGGTTTCTTT

d_gene: -
abundance: -
v_gene: TRBV21-1
j_gene: TRBJ2-5
CDR3aa: CASSNLLRDTQQETQYF
CDR3nt: TGTGCCAGCAGCAACCTACTCCGGGACACCCAACAAGAGACCCAGTACTTC

d_gene: -
abundance: -
v_gene: TRBV7-6
j_gene: TRBJ2-7
CDR3aa: CASSLTSFSEQYF
CDR3nt: TGTGCCAGCAGCTTGACTAGTTTCAGCGAGCAGTACTTC

d_gene: -
abundance: -
v_gene: TRBV11-2
j_gene: TRBJ2-5
CDR3aa: CASSPRGGQETQYF
CDR3nt: TGTGCCAGCAGCCCAAGGGGGGGCCAAGAGACCCAGTACTTC

d_gene: -
abundance: -
v_gene: TRBV28
j_gene: TRBJ1-4
CDR3aa: CASSFSGAANEKLFF
CDR3nt: TGTGCCAGCAGTTTCAGTGGAGCGGCTAATGAAAAACTGTTTTTT

d_gene: TRBD1
abundance: once
v_gene: TRBV28
j_gene: TRBJ1-1
CDR3aa: CASTSDRGAFF
CDR3nt: TGTGCCAGCACCTCCGACAGGGGGGCTTTCTTT

d_gene: -
abundance: few
v_gene: TRBV5-1
j_gene: TRBJ2-5
CDR3aa: CASSSPGETQYF
CDR3nt: TGCGCCAGCAGCTCCCCAGGAGAGACCCAGTACTTC

d_gene: TRBD2
abundance: -
v_gene: TRBV7-2
j_gene: TRBJ2-7
CDR3aa: CASSSLTSGAYEQYF
CDR3nt: TGTGCCAGCAGCTCGCTCACTAGCGGAGCGTACGAGCAGTACTTC

d_gene: -
abundance: -
v_gene: TRBV7-9
j_gene: TRBJ1-5
CDR3aa: CASSLVGVNQPQHF
CDR3nt: TGTGCCAGCAGCTTAGTAGGGGTAAATCAGCCCCAGCATTTT

d_gene: -
abundance: -
v_gene: TRBV27
j_gene: TRBJ1-2
CDR3aa: CASSLWGREIFGYTF
CDR3nt: TGTGCCAGCAGTTTATGGGGACGGGAGATTTTTGGCTACACCTTC

d_gene: TRBD2
abundance: -
v_gene: TRBV28
j_gene: TRBJ2-3
CDR3aa: CASNLAESTDTQYF
CDR3nt: TGTGCCAGCAATCTAGCGGAGTCCACAGATACGCAGTATTTT

d_gene: TRBD2
abundance: -
v_gene: TRBV24-1
j_gene: TRBJ2-3
CDR3aa: CATSDPLAGGPEDTQYF
CDR3nt: TGTGCCACCAGTGATCCCCTGGCGGGGGGGCCGGAAGATACGCAGTATTTT

d_gene: TRBD1
abundance: -
v_gene: TRBV6-5
j_gene: TRBJ1-2
CDR3aa: CASAGTGANYGYTF
CDR3nt: TGTGCCAGCGCCGGGACAGGGGCTAACTATGGCTACACCTTC

d_gene: -
abundance: few
v_gene: TRBV7-8
j_gene: TRBJ2-2
CDR3aa: CASSLAPKEQGYRTGELFF
CDR3nt: TGTGCCAGCAGCTTAGCGCCTAAGGAACAGGGATATCGCACCGGGGAGCTGTTTTTT

d_gene: TRBD1
abundance: -
v_gene: TRBV28
j_gene: TRBJ1-2
CDR3aa: CASSLTGVFGYTF
CDR3nt: TGTGCCAGCAGTCTGACAGGGGTATTTGGCTACACCTTC

d_gene: TRBD1
abundance: -
v_gene: TRBV7-7
j_gene: TRBJ2-7
CDR3aa: CASSLRDSSLEQYF
CDR3nt: TGTGCTAGCAGCCTGAGGGACAGCTCCCTCGAGCAGTACTTC

d_gene: -
abundance: -
v_gene: TRBV28
j_gene: TRBJ2-1
CDR3aa: CASSSQGYNEQFF
CDR3nt: TGTGCCAGCAGTTCCCAGGGCTACAATGAGCAGTTCTTC

d_gene: -
abundance: -
v_gene: TRBV19
j_gene: TRBJ2-5
CDR3aa: CASKRGQQETQYF
CDR3nt: TGTGCCAGTAAACGCGGACAGCAAGAGACCCAGTACTTC

d_gene: TRBD1
abundance: once
v_gene: TRBV5-4
j_gene: TRBJ2-5
CDR3aa: CATFQKMTGQGETQYF
CDR3nt: TGTGCCACCTTCCAGAAGATGACGGGACAGGGCGAGACCCAGTACTTC

d_gene: TRBD1
abundance: -
v_gene: TRBV19
j_gene: TRBJ2-1
CDR3aa: CASSQPGQGYEQFF
CDR3nt: TGTGCCAGTAGCCAACCGGGACAGGGATATGAGCAGTTCTTC

d_gene: -
abundance: -
v_gene: TRBV3-1/TRBV3-2
j_gene: TRBJ2-3
CDR3aa: CASSQGYSTQYF
CDR3nt: TGTGCCAGCAGCCAAGGGTATAGTACGCAGTATTTT

d_gene: TRBD1
abundance: -
v_gene: TRBV19
j_gene: TRBJ2-5
CDR3aa: CATLPWTGQETQYF
CDR3nt: TGTGCCACTCTACCCTGGACAGGCCAAGAGACCCAGTACTTC

d_gene: TRBD2
abundance: -
v_gene: TRBV4-1
j_gene: TRBJ2-7
CDR3aa: CASSHERGGRYEQYF
CDR3nt: TGCGCCAGCAGCCACGAAAGGGGCGGGAGATACGAGCAGTACTTC

d_gene: -
abundance: -
v_gene: TRBV15
j_gene: TRBJ2-5
CDR3aa: CATSRDIGGQETQYF
CDR3nt: TGTGCCACCAGCAGAGATATCGGGGGTCAGGAGACCCAGTACTTC